The source of this TCR beta chain is a study of beta chain features in type 1 diabetes. CD45RO/CCR7/CD25/CD127/CD95/CD27 staining was used to isolate CD4+ naive, central memory, regulatory and stem cell-like memory cells by sorting. The entirety of the isolated RNA underwent reverse transcription, so expressed TCRB transcripts were sequenced. Here immunoSEQ multiplex PCR was the method, and the copy in TCRdb shows in-frame clones only, minus some. Of approximately 400,000 clones in the sample, about 15% were seen once. The sequencing sample was made of naive CD4+ T cells from blood. The clonotype was recovered from a young woman in good health.

DNA for the CDR3: TGTGCCAGCAGTACAACAGGGGGTGGTTCGTACGAGCAGTACTTC. Its translation: CASSTTGGGSYEQYF. V is TRBV6-5 and J is TRBJ2-7; TRBD1 agrees at 8 bases. The CDR3 length is 15 residues. V shed 5 bases, J shed 4 bases, and the junction held 10 bases outside the gene matches. The germline V gene has CDR1 MNHEY and CDR2 SVGAGI.